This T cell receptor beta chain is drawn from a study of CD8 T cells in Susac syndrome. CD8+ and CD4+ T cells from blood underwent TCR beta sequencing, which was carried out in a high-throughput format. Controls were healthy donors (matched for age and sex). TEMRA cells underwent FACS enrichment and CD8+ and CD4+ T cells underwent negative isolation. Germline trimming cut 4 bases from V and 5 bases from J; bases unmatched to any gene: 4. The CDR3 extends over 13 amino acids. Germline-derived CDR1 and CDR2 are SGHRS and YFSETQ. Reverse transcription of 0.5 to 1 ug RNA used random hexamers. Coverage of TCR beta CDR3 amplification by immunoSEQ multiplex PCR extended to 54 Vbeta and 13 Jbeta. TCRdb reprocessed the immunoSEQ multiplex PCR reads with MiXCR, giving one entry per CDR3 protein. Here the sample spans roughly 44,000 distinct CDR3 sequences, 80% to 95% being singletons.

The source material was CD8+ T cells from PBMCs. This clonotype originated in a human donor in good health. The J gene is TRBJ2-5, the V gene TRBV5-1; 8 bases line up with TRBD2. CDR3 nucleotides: TGCGCCAGCAGCGAACGGGGGGGTGAGACCCAGTACTTC. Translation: CASSERGGETQYF.